This entry lists 30 T cell receptor beta chains sequenced from one sample in a study of blood T cells in healthy people across ages. Combining a sample-barcoded 5' primer with a J-beta primer mix, a second PCR ran for 7 to 11 cycles. MiXCR, run by TCRdb on the 5' RACE reads, gives a single entry per CDR3 protein. The sample comprises about 810,000 distinct CDR3 sequences, around 36% of which are singletons, and approximately 13% rests with the top ten. Sequenced input: blood. The receptors shown here come from a man aged 18 to 30 in good health.

V and J are TRBV14 and TRBJ2-1, with D hard to call. This CDR3 spans 13 amino acids. Germline V gene data show CDR1 as SGHDN and CDR2 as FVKESK. Trimming cost V 4 bases and J 6 bases, with 10 bases left between them. CDR3 nucleotides: TGTGCCAGCAGCCCCTGGCATCGCAATGAGCAGTTCTTC. Its translation is CASSPWHRNEQFF.

The chain carries TRBV4-3 and TRBJ2-1; 8 nucleotides align to TRBD2. Germline V gives CDR1 LGHNA, CDR2 YSLEER. There are 18 residues in the CDR3. The V gene end was trimmed by 0 bases and the J gene end by 0 bases; junction bases not matched to a gene: 7. In DNA form, the CDR3 reads TGCGCCAGCAGCCAAGACTCCCCACTAGCGGCCTCCTACAATGAGCAGTTCTTC. Its protein is CASSQDSPLAASYNEQFF.

In regard to this clonotype: A read error may explain this, as a much larger clone is one base away. CDR3: CASSPTGTENYGYTF. CDR3 DNA: TGTGCCAGCAGCCCAACCGGGACCGAAAACTATGGCTACACCTTC. The chain links TRBV9 to TRBJ1-2, with D possibly matching TRBD1 (5 bases). Per the germline V gene, CDR1 is SGDLS and CDR2 is YYNGEE. CDR3 size: 15 residues. V gave up 4 bases and J gave up 2 bases, with 15 bases separating them.

This clonotype was picked up many times. The rearrangement uses TRBV29-1 and TRBJ1-2, with a possible D match to TRBD1 (5 bases). Germline loops: CDR1 SQVTM, CDR2 ANQGSEA. There are 13 residues in the CDR3. Trimming left V 1 base short and J 4 bases short, with 10 bases between. CDR3 DNA: TGCAGCGTTGAAGCTGGGGCGCCCTATGGCTACACCTTC. Protein product: CSVEAGAPYGYTF.

This clonotype came up a few times. The gene calls are TRBV15 and TRBJ1-2, with D hard to call. Trimming pared 0 bases from V and 4 bases from J, leaving 12 bases between. The germline V gene has CDR1 LNHNV and CDR2 YYDKDF (reference sequence). This CDR3 has 15 amino acids. The CDR3 DNA reads TGTGCCACCAGCAGAGATCGGAAAGGGAGCTATGGCTACACCTTC. Protein: CATSRDRKGSYGYTF.

This clonotype showed up just a few times. This chain connects TRBV12-3 or TRBV12-4 to TRBJ1-2; 9 bases match TRBD1. The CDR3 consists of 15 residues. The J segment lost 8 bases and the V segment lost 5 bases, leaving 12 bases of the junction unmatched. CDR3 DNA sequence: TGTGCCAGCAGTCCGGGAGGGGGACAGGGAGGGGGCTACACCTTC. As protein: CASSPGGGQGGGYTF.

The V call is TRBV9, the J call TRBJ2-7; D may be TRBD1 (5 bases). CDR3 length: 13 residues. Looked up from germline, CDR1 is SGDLS and CDR2 is YYNGEE. V shed 4 bases and J shed 3 bases, with 11 bases lying between them. CDR3 in DNA: TGTGCCAGCAGCCCAGGGTACCTCTACGAGCAGTACTTC. This sequence encodes CASSPGYLYEQYF.

About this clonotype itself: The junction and the germline gene differ at one end; a read error may be behind it. The chain uses TRBV11-2 and TRBJ1-2; D unresolved. Germline lookup yields CDR1 SGHAT and CDR2 FQNNGV. The CDR3 has 13 residues. DNA for the CDR3: TGTGCCGGCAGGCCTATCGTTGACTATGGCTACACCTTC. This gives the protein CAGRPIVDYGYTF.

The chain links TRBV4-3 to TRBJ2-1, with D perhaps matching TRBD2 (5 bases). With 0 bases removed from V and 10 bases from J, the gap between germline ends came to 19 bases. The CDR3 is 16 residues long. In germline, CDR1 is LGHNA, CDR2 YSLEER. CDR3 protein: CASSQERVPSTYEQFF. Here the CDR3 DNA reads TGCGCCAGCAGCCAAGAGAGGGTCCCCTCTACCTACGAGCAGTTCTTC.

The CDR3 DNA sequence: TGTGCCAGCAGTGAACCAGGCCAGCGCGAGCAGTACTTC. Protein product: CASSEPGQREQYF. The rearrangement joins TRBV25-1 to TRBJ2-7; D remains unclear. V lost 2 bases and J 6 bases, leaving 11 bases between the germline ends. CDR3 length: 13 residues. Per germline, CDR1 MGHDK and CDR2 SYGVNS.

The V call is TRBV29-1, the J call TRBJ2-3; D is uncertain. The germline gives CDR1 SQVTM, CDR2 ANQGSEA. The CDR3 contains 10 residues. Trimming took off 8 bases at V and 7 bases at J, with 10 bases between the two ends. The CDR3 DNA sequence: TGCAGCCCCTTGGGGAATACGCAGTATTTT. Translating it yields CSPLGNTQYF.

This clonotype has a handful of counts. The chain combines TRBV20-1 with TRBJ1-2; 7 bases line up with TRBD1. Unmatched junction bases numbered 22, after V lost 0 bases and J lost 6 bases. CDR3 length: 19 residues. Per germline, CDR1 DFQATT and CDR2 SNEGSKA (reference sequence). CDR3: CSARDEVKTGYFSLDGYTF. CDR3 DNA sequence: TGCAGTGCTAGAGATGAGGTTAAGACAGGGTACTTCAGTTTGGATGGCTACACCTTC.

The sample holds a few counts of this clonotype. The chain joins TRBV5-1 to TRBJ2-5, with D possibly matching TRBD2 (5 bases). V was clipped by 6 bases and J by 2 bases, with 14 bases between them. The germline CDR1 and CDR2 sequences are SGHRS and YFSETQ. The CDR3 totals 14 residues. CDR3 in amino acids: CASKYSEDQETQYF. The CDR3 DNA follows: TGCGCCAGCAAGTATTCGGAGGATCAAGAGACCCAGTACTTC.

This clonotype was counted many times. The CDR3 spells CSPRWGLDTQYF. CDR3 in DNA: TGCAGCCCTCGGTGGGGCCTAGATACGCAGTATTTT. The rearrangement joins TRBV20-1 to TRBJ2-3; tentative D call: TRBD1 (5 bases). The germline CDR1 and CDR2 sequences are DFQATT and SNEGSKA (reference sequence). The CDR3 contains 12 residues.

A few counts support this clonotype. Here the CDR3 reads CSVRYSSYNSPLHF. CDR3 DNA sequence: TGCAGCGTGAGATATAGCTCCTATAATTCACCCCTCCACTTT. V and J are TRBV29-1 and TRBJ1-6; D is uncertain. There are 14 residues in the CDR3. V was trimmed by 6 bases and J by 0 bases, leaving 9 bases between them. The germline CDR1 and CDR2 sequences are SQVTM and ANQGSEA.

The gene calls are TRBV5-8 and TRBJ1-6; no definite D call. The CDR3 has 15 residues. V dropped 0 bases and J dropped 5 bases, with 9 bases sitting between them. In germline, CDR1 is SGHTS, CDR2 YDEGEE. The CDR3 spells CASSLGQPDNSPLHF. The CDR3 DNA follows: TGTGCCAGCAGCTTGGGGCAGCCGGATAATTCACCCCTCCACTTT.

V usage is TRBV4-1 and J usage is TRBJ2-1; D perhaps matches TRBD1 (5 bases). CDR1 MGHRA and CDR2 YSYEKL come from the germline V gene. The CDR3 has 14 amino acids. V gave up 1 base and J gave up 7 bases, with 11 bases separating them. The CDR3 region is CASSQVKGSNEQFF. CDR3 nucleotide sequence: TGCGCCAGCAGCCAAGTTAAGGGGTCGAATGAGCAGTTCTTC.

This chain links TRBV12-3 or TRBV12-4 with TRBJ2-5, with D possibly being TRBD1 (5 bases). With 6 bases removed from V and 1 base from J, the gap between germline ends came to 15 bases. The CDR3 has 15 amino acids. The CDR3 coding sequence is TGTGCCAGCAGCCCCATAGACAGCATCCAAGAGACCCAGTACTTC. Protein sequence: CASSPIDSIQETQYF.

This sequence joins TRBV28 and TRBJ1-4; 11 positions match TRBD1. Trimming at V came to 4 bases and at J to 6 bases, leaving 4 bases not matched to a gene. The germline CDR1 and CDR2 sequences are MDHEN and SYDVKM. CDR3 length: 15 residues. CDR3 residues: CASSSPGQGDEKLFF. The CDR3 bases are TGTGCCAGCAGTTCTCCGGGACAGGGGGATGAAAAACTGTTTTTT.

This rearrangement joins TRBV5-1 to TRBJ2-1; D tentatively fits TRBD1 or TRBD2 (5 bases each). The CDR3 is 16 amino acids. V lost 3 bases to trimming and J lost 13 bases, with 26 bases between them. Germline CDR1 is SGHRS and CDR2 is YFSETQ. As DNA, the CDR3 is TGCGCCAGCAGCTGGGACGGTAATCTAAGTGGAGAGACCCAGTTCTTC. Protein product: CASSWDGNLSGETQFF.

The chain couples TRBV9 to TRBJ2-3; D might be TRBD2 (6 bases). The V gene lost 4 bases and the J gene lost 6 bases, with 15 bases spanning the gap. The CDR3 runs 14 residues. Germline CDR1 and CDR2: SGDLS and YYNGEE. The CDR3 loop reads CASSTRGWYDTQYF. CDR3 bases: TGTGCCAGCAGCACCCGGGGGTGGTACGATACGCAGTATTTT. Filled out from reference TRBV9 and TRBJ2-3, the complete variable domain reads DSGVTQTPKHLITATGQRVTLRCSPRSGDLSVYWYQQSLDQGLQFLIQYYNGEERAKGNILERFSAQQFPDLHSELNLSSLELGDSALYFCASSTRGWYDTQYFGPGTRLTVL.

The chain carries TRBV2 and TRBJ1-2, with a weak D call TRBD1 (5 bases). The CDR3 length is 12 residues. Looked up from germline, CDR1 is SNHLY and CDR2 is FYNNEI. V was shortened by 7 bases and J by 5 bases, with 11 bases between the two germline ends. The CDR3 nucleotides read TGTGCCAGCACCAACGGGGCGTATGGCTACACCTTC. It specifies CASTNGAYGYTF.

V usage is TRBV9 and J usage is TRBJ2-2; TRBD2 matches at 8 bases. V lost 0 bases, J lost 2 bases, and 9 bases stayed unmatched. Germline V CDR1 and CDR2: SGDLS, YYNGEE. The CDR3 totals 18 residues. CDR3 in DNA: TGTGCCAGCAGCGTAGTGGGTAGCGGGGATCTAAACACCGGGGAGCTGTTTTTT. This encodes CASSVVGSGDLNTGELFF. The variable domain in full, completed from reference TRBV9 and TRBJ2-2, reads DSGVTQTPKHLITATGQRVTLRCSPRSGDLSVYWYQQSLDQGLQFLIQYYNGEERAKGNILERFSAQQFPDLHSELNLSSLELGDSALYFCASSVVGSGDLNTGELFFGEGSRLTVL.

The chain links TRBV20-1 to TRBJ2-1; D perhaps matches TRBD2 (6 bases). Germline-derived CDR1 and CDR2 are DFQATT and SNEGSKA (reference sequence). V dropped 7 bases and J dropped 2 bases, with 15 bases sitting between them. This CDR3 is 14 amino acids long. This CDR3 is CSVVLARAYNEQFF. The CDR3, as DNA: TGCAGTGTCGTCCTAGCGAGGGCCTACAATGAGCAGTTCTTC.

This clonotype was seen a few times. V gene TRBV20-1 combines with J gene TRBJ2-1; 11 bases map to TRBD2. The V segment lost 4 bases and the J segment 0 bases; nucleotides outside the gene matches: 5. The CDR3 extends over 16 amino acids. Germline V lookup: CDR1 DFQATT, CDR2 SNEGSKA (reference sequence). The CDR3 loop is CSAIAGGDSSYNEQFF. The CDR3 DNA is TGCAGTGCTATAGCGGGGGGGGATAGCTCCTACAATGAGCAGTTCTTC.

V is TRBV12-3 or TRBV12-4 and J is TRBJ1-2, with unresolved D. The CDR3 extends over 14 amino acids. The V gene lost 3 bases and the J gene lost 8 bases, with 16 bases spanning the gap. In DNA, the CDR3 is TGTGCCAGCAGTTTGGTTGCAGGATCAAGGGGCTACACCTTC. Protein product: CASSLVAGSRGYTF.

The V and J genes are TRBV20-1 and TRBJ1-2, with 8 bases aligning to TRBD1. The length of the CDR3 is 14 residues. V lost 6 bases and J lost 6; bases outside the gene matches: 12. Germline CDR1 reads DFQATT; CDR2 reads SNEGSKA (reference sequence). CDR3 amino acids: CSAPDRVSRDGYTF. The CDR3 DNA reads TGCAGTGCACCGGACAGGGTCTCCCGGGATGGCTACACCTTC.

This sequence joins TRBV12-3 or TRBV12-4 and TRBJ2-5; D may match TRBD1 or TRBD2 (5 bases each). The CDR3 has 13 amino acids. V was trimmed by 5 bases and J by 7 bases, leaving 14 bases between them. CDR3 protein: CASSEGIEGTQYF. The CDR3 DNA is TGTGCCAGCAGTGAGGGGATAGAGGGGACCCAGTACTTC.

The chain employs TRBV5-1 and TRBJ2-7; maybe TRBD1 (5 bases). The CDR3 extends over 12 amino acids. The germline gives CDR1 SGHRS, CDR2 YFSETQ. Trimming pared 4 bases from V and 5 bases from J, leaving 10 bases between. The CDR3 DNA sequence: TGCGCCAGCAGCACAGGTCGGAACGAGCAGTACTTC. Protein product: CASSTGRNEQYF.

About this clonotype itself: One end of the junction varies from germline; a read error may be responsible. The rearrangement joins TRBV25-1 to TRBJ1-5; D gene ambiguous. The CDR3 covers 14 residues. CDR1 and CDR2 from the germline V gene are MGHDK and SYGVNS. Written as DNA, the CDR3 is TGTACCAGCAGTGAAGGAGACATGAATCAGCCCCAGCATTTT. This encodes CTSSEGDMNQPQHF.